This T cell receptor (beta chain) came from a study of beta chain features in type 1 diabetes. Study observations and caveats: Small HLA sub-analyses could not settle whether HLA shapes TCRB rearrangement. There was a moderate but significant shortening of TCRB CDR3s in all four CD4+ subsets of Type 1 diabetes patients.

In the case of this clone: The antigen remains undetermined.

Germline V gene sequence: CDR1 SEHNR, CDR2 FQNEAQ (reference sequence). Trimming removed 0 bases from V and 7 bases from J, with 15 bases in between. CDR3 size: 15 residues. Since all of the isolated RNA was reverse transcribed, expressed TCRB transcripts were what got sequenced. TCRdb's table, derived via immunoSEQ multiplex PCR, lists solely in-frame clones and lacks some. The sample lists 600,000 or so clones; about 14% were seen once. The chain has TRBV7-9 and TRBJ1-2; tentative D call: TRBD1 (6 bases). The receptor's source is a man aged 18 to 29 with type 1 diabetes. Sequenced material: naive CD4+ T cells from blood. The CDR3 is CASSLAGAGQAGYTF. DNA for the CDR3: TGTGCCAGCAGCTTAGCGGGGGCGGGACAAGCTGGCTACACCTTC.